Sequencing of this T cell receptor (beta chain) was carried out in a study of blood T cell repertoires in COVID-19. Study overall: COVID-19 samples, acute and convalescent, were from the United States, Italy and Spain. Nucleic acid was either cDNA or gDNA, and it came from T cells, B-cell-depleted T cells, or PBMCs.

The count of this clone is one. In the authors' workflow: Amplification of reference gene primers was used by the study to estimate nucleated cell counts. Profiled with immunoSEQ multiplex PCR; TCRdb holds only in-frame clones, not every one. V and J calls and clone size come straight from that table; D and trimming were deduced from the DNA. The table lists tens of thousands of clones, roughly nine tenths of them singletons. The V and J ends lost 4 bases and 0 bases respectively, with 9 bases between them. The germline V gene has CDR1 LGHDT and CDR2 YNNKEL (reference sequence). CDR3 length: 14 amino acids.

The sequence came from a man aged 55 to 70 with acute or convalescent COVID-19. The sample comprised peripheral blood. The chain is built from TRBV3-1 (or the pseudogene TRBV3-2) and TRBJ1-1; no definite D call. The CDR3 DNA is TGTGCCAGCAGCCCCCATGGAGTGAACACTGAAGCTTTCTTT. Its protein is CASSPHGVNTEAFF.